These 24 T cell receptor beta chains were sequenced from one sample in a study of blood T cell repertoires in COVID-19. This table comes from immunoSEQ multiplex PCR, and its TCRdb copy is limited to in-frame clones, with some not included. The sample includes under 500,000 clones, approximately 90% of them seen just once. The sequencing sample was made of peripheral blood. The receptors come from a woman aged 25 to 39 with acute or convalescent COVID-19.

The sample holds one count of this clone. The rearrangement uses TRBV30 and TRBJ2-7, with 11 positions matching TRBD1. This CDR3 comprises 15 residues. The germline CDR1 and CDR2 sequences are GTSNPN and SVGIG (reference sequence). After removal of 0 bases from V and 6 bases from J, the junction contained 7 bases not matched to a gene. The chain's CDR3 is CAWSVGTGGISEQYF. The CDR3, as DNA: TGTGCCTGGAGTGTAGGGACAGGGGGTATCTCCGAGCAGTACTTC.

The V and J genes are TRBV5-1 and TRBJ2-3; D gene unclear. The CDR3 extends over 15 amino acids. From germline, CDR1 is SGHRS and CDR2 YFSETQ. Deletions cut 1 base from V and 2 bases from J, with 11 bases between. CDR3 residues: CASSLTTLATDTQYF. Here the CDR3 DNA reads TGCGCCAGCAGCTTGACGACTTTAGCCACAGATACGCAGTATTTT.

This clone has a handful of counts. In nucleotides, the CDR3 is TGTGCCAGCACGAATACGCTACCCGGGGGCTACACCTTC. Protein product: CASTNTLPGGYTF. The chain recombines TRBV2 with TRBJ1-2, with D unclear. CDR1 is SNHLY, CDR2 FYNNEI, per germline. Trimming took 7 bases from V and 8 from J, leaving 17 bases between them. There are 13 residues in the CDR3. The full variable domain, its missing parts supplied by reference TRBV2 and TRBJ1-2, is EPEVTQTPSHQVTQMGQEVILRCVPISNHLYFYWYRQILGQKVEFLVSFYNNEISEKSEIFDDQFSVERPDGSNFTLKIRSTKLEDSAMYFCASTNTLPGGYTFGSGTRLTVV.

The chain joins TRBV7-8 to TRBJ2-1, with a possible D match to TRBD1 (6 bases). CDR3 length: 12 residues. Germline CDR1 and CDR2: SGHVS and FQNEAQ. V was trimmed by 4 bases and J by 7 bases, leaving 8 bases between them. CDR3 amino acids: CASSYDRNEQFF. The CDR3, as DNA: TGTGCCAGCAGCTATGACAGGAATGAGCAGTTCTTC.

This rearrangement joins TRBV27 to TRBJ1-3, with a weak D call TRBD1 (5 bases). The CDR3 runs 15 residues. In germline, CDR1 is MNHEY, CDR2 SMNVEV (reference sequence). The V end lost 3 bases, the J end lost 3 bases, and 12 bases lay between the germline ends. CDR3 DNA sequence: TGTGCCAGCAGTTTGATGGGGGGTGGTGGAAACACCATATATTTT. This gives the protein CASSLMGGGGNTIYF.

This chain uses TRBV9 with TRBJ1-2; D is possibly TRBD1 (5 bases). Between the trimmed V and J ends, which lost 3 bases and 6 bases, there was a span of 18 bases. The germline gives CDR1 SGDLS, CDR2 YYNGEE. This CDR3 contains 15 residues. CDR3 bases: TGTGCCAGCAGCGCCGACAGTCTATACCCAGATGGCTACACCTTC. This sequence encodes CASSADSLYPDGYTF.

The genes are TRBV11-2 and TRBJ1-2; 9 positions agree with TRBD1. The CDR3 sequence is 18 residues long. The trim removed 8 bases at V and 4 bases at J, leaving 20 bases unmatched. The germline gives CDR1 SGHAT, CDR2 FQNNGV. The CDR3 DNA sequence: TGTGCCAGCTCCCGGGGACAGGGTTTTGGTGGTTCGATCTATGGCTACACCTTC. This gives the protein CASSRGQGFGGSIYGYTF.

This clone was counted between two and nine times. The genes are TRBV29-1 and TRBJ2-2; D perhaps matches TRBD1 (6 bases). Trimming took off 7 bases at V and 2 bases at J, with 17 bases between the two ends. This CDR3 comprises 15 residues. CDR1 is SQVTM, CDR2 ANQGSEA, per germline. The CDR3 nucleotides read TGCAGCGCCTGTCCCAGAGGGACAAACACCGGGGAGCTGTTTTTT. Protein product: CSACPRGTNTGELFF.

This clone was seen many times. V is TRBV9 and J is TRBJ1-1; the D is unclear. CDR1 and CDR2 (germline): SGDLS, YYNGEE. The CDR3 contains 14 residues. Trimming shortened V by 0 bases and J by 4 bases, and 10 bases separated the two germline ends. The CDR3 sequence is CASSVVRGFTEAFF. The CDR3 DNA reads TGTGCCAGCAGCGTAGTGAGAGGGTTCACTGAAGCTTTCTTT.

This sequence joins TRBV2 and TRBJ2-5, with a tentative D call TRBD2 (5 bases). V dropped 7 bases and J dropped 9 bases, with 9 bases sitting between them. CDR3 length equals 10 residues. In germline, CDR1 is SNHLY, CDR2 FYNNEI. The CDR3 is CASMMGAQYF. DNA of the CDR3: TGTGCCAGCATGATGGGAGCCCAGTACTTC.

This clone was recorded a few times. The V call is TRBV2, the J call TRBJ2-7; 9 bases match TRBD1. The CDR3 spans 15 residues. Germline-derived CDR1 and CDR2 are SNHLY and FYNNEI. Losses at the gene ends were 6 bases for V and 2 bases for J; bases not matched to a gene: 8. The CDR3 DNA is TGTGCCAGCAGGCCGGGACAGGGTGAGACCTACGAGCAGTACTTC. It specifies CASRPGQGETYEQYF.

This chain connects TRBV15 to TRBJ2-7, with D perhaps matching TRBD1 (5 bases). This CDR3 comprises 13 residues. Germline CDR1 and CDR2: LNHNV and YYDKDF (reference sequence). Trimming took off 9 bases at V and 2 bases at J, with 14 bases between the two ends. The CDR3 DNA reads TGTGCCACTCAAAAAAGCAGGGCCTACGAGCAGTACTTC. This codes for CATQKSRAYEQYF.

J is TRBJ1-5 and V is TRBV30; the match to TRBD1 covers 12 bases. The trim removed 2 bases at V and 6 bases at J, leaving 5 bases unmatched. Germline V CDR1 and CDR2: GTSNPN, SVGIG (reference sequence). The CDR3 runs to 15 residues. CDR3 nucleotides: TGTGCCTGGAGTAGGGGACAGGGGGCGTTTCAGCCCCAGCATTTT. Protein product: CAWSRGQGAFQPQHF.

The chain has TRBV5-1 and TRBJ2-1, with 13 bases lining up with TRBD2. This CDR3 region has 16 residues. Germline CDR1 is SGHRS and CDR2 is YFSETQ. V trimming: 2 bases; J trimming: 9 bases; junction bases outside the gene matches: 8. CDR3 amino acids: CASSFTRTSGGREQFF. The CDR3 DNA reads TGCGCCAGCAGCTTCACCAGGACTAGCGGGGGTCGTGAGCAGTTCTTC.

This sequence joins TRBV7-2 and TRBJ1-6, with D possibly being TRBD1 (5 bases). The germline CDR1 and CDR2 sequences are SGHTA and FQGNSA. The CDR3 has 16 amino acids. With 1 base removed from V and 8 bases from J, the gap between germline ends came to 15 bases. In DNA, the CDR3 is TGTGCCAGCAGCTTAGTGGGTGGAGGGGTTTATTCACCCCTCCACTTT. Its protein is CASSLVGGGVYSPLHF.

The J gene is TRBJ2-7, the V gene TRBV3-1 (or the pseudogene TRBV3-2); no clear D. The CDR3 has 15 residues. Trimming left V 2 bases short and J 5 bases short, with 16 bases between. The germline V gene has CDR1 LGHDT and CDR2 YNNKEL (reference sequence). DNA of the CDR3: TGTGCCAGCAGCCAAACCGGAGTGGCGACGGACGAGCAGTACTTC. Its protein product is CASSQTGVATDEQYF.

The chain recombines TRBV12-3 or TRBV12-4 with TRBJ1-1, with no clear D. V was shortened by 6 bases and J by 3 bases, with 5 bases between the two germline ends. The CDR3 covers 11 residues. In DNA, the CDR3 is TGTGCCAGCAGCGTCGACACTGAAGCTTTCTTT. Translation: CASSVDTEAFF.

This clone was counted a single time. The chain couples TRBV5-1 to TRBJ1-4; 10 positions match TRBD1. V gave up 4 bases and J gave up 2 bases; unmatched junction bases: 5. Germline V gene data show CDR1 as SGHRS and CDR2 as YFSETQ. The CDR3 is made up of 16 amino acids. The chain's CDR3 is CASSRGTGATNEKLFF. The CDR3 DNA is TGCGCCAGCAGCCGAGGGACAGGGGCCACTAATGAAAAACTGTTTTTT.

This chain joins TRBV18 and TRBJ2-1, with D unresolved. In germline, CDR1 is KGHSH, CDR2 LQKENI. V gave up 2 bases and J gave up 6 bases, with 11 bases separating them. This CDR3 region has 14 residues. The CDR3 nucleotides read TGTGCCAGCTCACCAGATTTCGGTACCAATGAGCAGTTCTTC. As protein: CASSPDFGTNEQFF.

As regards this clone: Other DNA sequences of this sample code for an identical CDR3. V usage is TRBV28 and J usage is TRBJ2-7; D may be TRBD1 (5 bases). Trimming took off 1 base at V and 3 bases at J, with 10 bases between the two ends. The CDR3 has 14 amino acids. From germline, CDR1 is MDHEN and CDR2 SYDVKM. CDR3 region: CASSLSRVGYEQYF. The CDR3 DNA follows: TGTGCCAGCAGTTTATCCAGGGTGGGCTACGAGCAGTACTTC.

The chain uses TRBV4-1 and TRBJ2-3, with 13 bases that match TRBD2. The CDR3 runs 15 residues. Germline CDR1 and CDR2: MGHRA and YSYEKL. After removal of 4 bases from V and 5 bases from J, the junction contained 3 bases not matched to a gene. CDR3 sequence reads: CASSRLAGGQDTQYF. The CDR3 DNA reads TGCGCCAGCAGCCGACTAGCGGGGGGTCAAGATACGCAGTATTTT.

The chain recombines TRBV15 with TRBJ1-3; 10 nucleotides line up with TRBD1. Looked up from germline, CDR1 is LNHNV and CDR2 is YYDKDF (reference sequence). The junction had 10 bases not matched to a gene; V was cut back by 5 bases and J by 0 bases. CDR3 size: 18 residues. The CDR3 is CATSGHGTGALSGNTIYF. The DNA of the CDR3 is TGTGCCACCAGCGGACATGGGACAGGGGCTCTCTCTGGAAACACCATATATTTT.

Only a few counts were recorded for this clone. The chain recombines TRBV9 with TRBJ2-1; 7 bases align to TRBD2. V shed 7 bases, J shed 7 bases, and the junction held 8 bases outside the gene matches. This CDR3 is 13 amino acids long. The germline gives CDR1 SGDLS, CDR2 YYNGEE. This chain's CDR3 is CASVGTNINEQFF. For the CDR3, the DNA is TGTGCCAGCGTCGGGACTAATATAAATGAGCAGTTCTTC.

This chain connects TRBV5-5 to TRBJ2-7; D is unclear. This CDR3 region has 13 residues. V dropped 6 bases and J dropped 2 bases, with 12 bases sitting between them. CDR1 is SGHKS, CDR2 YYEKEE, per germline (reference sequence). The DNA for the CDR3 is TGTGCCAGCATCAGATCGAATACCTACGAGCAGTACTTC. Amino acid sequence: CASIRSNTYEQYF.